Following are 9 T cell receptor beta chains from one sample sequenced in a study of control samples from healthy donors and cancer patients. Here immunoSEQ multiplex PCR was the method, and the copy in TCRdb shows in-frame clones only, minus some. The data hold about 94,000 clones, with 90% observed a single time. Sequencing was done on a sample of blood. Receptors were obtained from a woman under 30 in good health.

V gene TRBV13 combines with J gene TRBJ1-1; 7 nucleotides agree with TRBD1. Unmatched junction bases numbered 7, after V lost 3 bases and J lost 3 bases. Per the germline V gene, CDR1 is PRHDT and CDR2 is FYEKMQ (reference sequence). This CDR3 has 15 amino acids. CDR3 loop: CASSFQGVGYTEAFF. The CDR3 DNA follows: TGTGCCAGCAGCTTTCAGGGGGTAGGATACACTGAAGCTTTCTTT.

The chain links TRBV6-1 to TRBJ2-7; 9 nucleotides match TRBD1. Germline loops: CDR1 MNHNS, CDR2 SASEGT. The V segment lost 2 bases and the J segment 3 bases; nucleotides outside the gene matches: 8. CDR3 length: 16 amino acids. The CDR3 DNA follows: TGTGCCAGCAGTGAATATTATGGGACAGGGCTCTACGAGCAGTACTTC. Protein product: CASSEYYGTGLYEQYF.

The gene calls are TRBV27 and TRBJ1-2; D is unresolved. CDR1 is MNHEY, CDR2 SMNVEV, per germline (reference sequence). Deletions cut 0 bases from V and 4 bases from J, with 15 bases between. The CDR3 covers 16 residues. This CDR3 reads CASSLSPRMVGYGYTF. CDR3 DNA: TGTGCCAGCAGTTTATCCCCTCGTATGGTCGGCTATGGCTACACCTTC.

The chain combines TRBV2 with TRBJ2-3; D is undetermined. Germline V gene sequence: CDR1 SNHLY, CDR2 FYNNEI. The CDR3 loop spans 16 amino acids. V lost 6 bases, J lost 6 bases, and 22 bases lay in between. In DNA form, the CDR3 reads TGTGCCAGCAGGGACGGCCTCGCCGAGTGGGATGATACGCAGTATTTT. This sequence encodes CASRDGLAEWDDTQYF.

The gene calls are TRBV6-4 and TRBJ1-2; D possibly corresponds to TRBD1 (6 bases). There are 13 residues in the CDR3. Trimming stripped 6 bases from V and 0 bases from J, with 8 bases between. Germline-derived CDR1 and CDR2 are MRHNA and SNTAGT. The CDR3 coding sequence is TGTGCCAGCAGAAAGGGGGCTAACTATGGCTACACCTTC. Its translation is CASRKGANYGYTF.

V usage is TRBV6-5 and J usage is TRBJ1-4; D remains ambiguous. Trimming pared 0 bases from V and 11 bases from J, leaving 10 bases between. Germline-derived CDR1 and CDR2 are MNHEY and SVGAGI. This CDR3 region has 13 residues. The chain's CDR3 is CASSYSAGGKLFF. CDR3 DNA: TGTGCCAGCAGTTACTCAGCGGGTGGTAAACTGTTTTTT.

This chain uses TRBV10-3 with TRBJ2-4; D is uncertain. Germline V gives CDR1 ENHRY, CDR2 SYGVKD. This CDR3 region has 14 residues. Trimming pared 10 bases from V and 2 bases from J, leaving 15 bases between. The CDR3 bases are TGTGCCACTGAAGGCGCCGGGTCCAAAAACATTCAGTACTTC. Protein sequence: CATEGAGSKNIQYF.

This clone was seen a handful of times. The chain couples TRBV12-3 or TRBV12-4 to TRBJ2-7; D remains ambiguous. The CDR3 is made up of 11 amino acids. With 5 bases removed from V and 10 bases from J, the gap between germline ends came to 12 bases. This chain's CDR3 is CASSIIGNQYF. DNA for the CDR3: TGTGCCAGCAGTATTATAGGGAACCAGTACTTC.

In DNA form, the CDR3 reads TGTGCCAGCAGCTCAACAAGCGGGGGGGCCGATGAGCAGTTCTTC. It translates to CASSSTSGGADEQFF. The rearrangement joins TRBV7-9 to TRBJ2-1; 10 nucleotides align to TRBD2. V trimming: 4 bases; J trimming: 8 bases; junction bases outside the gene matches: 8. The CDR3 extends over 15 amino acids. Germline CDR1 SEHNR, CDR2 FQNEAQ (reference sequence).